The 26 T cell receptor beta chains given below trace back to one sample, sequenced in a study of T cell changes during pregnancy in multiple sclerosis. The method was immunoSEQ multiplex PCR; TCRdb's version includes in-frame clones alone and lacks a portion of them. The sample has about 77,000 clones, about 93% seen once. The source material was peripheral blood, sampled after pregnancy. The receptors stem from a female donor in good health, enrolled as a control in a pregnancy study.

The V and J genes are TRBV28 and TRBJ2-7; D call uncertain. Germline CDR1 reads MDHEN; CDR2 reads SYDVKM. The V end lost 3 bases, the J end lost 0 bases, and 27 bases lay between the germline ends. The CDR3 consists of 20 residues. The CDR3 nucleotides are TGTGCCAGCAGTTTCAAGACGACACACGATCCGGATAGTAGCTCCTACGAGCAGTACTTC. Translation gives CASSFKTTHDPDSSSYEQYF.

The rearrangement uses TRBV7-9 and TRBJ2-5, with D possibly being TRBD2 (5 bases). In germline, CDR1 is SEHNR, CDR2 FQNEAQ (reference sequence). The CDR3 totals 14 residues. V was pared by 2 bases and J by 4 bases, with 11 bases between. The CDR3 here is CASSLTGMGETQYF. The DNA for the CDR3 is TGTGCCAGCAGCTTAACGGGGATGGGAGAGACCCAGTACTTC. The entire variable domain, with the rest obtained from reference TRBV7-9 and TRBJ2-5, is as follows: DTGVSQNPRHKITKRGQNVTFRCDPISEHNRLYWYRQTLGQGPEFLTYFQNEAQLEKSRLLSDRFSAERPKGSFSTLEIQRTEQGDSAMYLCASSLTGMGETQYFGPGTRLLVL.

The J gene is TRBJ1-3, the V gene TRBV6-5, with D tentatively TRBD1 (6 bases). Germline CDR1 and CDR2: MNHEY and SVGAGI. The V end lost 0 bases, the J end lost 1 base, and 7 bases lay between the germline ends. This CDR3 is built from 15 residues. The CDR3 bases are TGTGCCAGCAGTTACTCGACAGGTTCTGGAAACACCATATATTTT. Its translation: CASSYSTGSGNTIYF.

This rearrangement joins TRBV18 to TRBJ1-2, with D tentatively TRBD1 (5 bases). The germline V gene has CDR1 KGHSH and CDR2 LQKENI. The CDR3 spans 12 residues. Trimming cost V 5 bases and J 3 bases, with 7 bases left between them. CDR3 amino acids: CASSETDYGYTF. DNA of the CDR3: TGTGCCAGCTCAGAGACAGACTATGGCTACACCTTC.

V usage is TRBV5-1 and J usage is TRBJ1-2, with D possibly TRBD1 on 5 matching bases. V gave up 3 bases and J gave up 4 bases, with 13 bases separating them. The CDR3 spans 14 residues. The germline V gene encodes CDR1 SGHRS and CDR2 YFSETQ. The CDR3 DNA reads as TGCGCCAGCAGCTCATCGCAGGGAACCTATGGCTACACCTTC. The encoded protein is CASSSSQGTYGYTF. Based on the CDR3 plus reference TRBV5-1 and TRBJ1-2, the full variable domain is KAGVTQTPRYLIKTRGQQVTLSCSPISGHRSVSWYQQTPGQGLQFLFEYFSETQRNKGNFPGRFSGRQFSNSRSEMNVSTLELGDSALYLCASSSSQGTYGYTFGSGTRLTVV.

This chain connects TRBV7-9 to TRBJ1-1; D not certain. Germline values: CDR1 SEHNR, CDR2 FQNEAQ (reference sequence). This CDR3 region has 12 residues. Trimming left V 1 base short and J 6 bases short, with 6 bases between. This CDR3 is CASSLVSAEAFF. CDR3 sequence (DNA): TGTGCCAGCAGCTTAGTTTCCGCTGAAGCTTTCTTT.

The rearrangement links TRBV4-2 to TRBJ2-6; 10 positions agree with TRBD1. J lost 3 bases, V lost 1 base, and 6 bases had no gene match. The CDR3 extends over 18 amino acids. CDR1 and CDR2 (germline): LGHNA, YNFKEQ. CDR3 DNA: TGTGCCAGCAGCCAAGCGGGACAGGGGCCTAATGGGGCCAACGTCCTGACTTTC. Translated: CASSQAGQGPNGANVLTF.

This clone was seen only once. The chain uses TRBV2 and TRBJ1-2, with 8 bases aligning to TRBD1. V was clipped by 2 bases and J by 6 bases; unmatched bases: 14. Germline-derived CDR1 and CDR2 are SNHLY and FYNNEI. This CDR3 spans 17 amino acids. CDR3 region: CASSELGGDRGYNGYTF. The CDR3 nucleotides read TGTGCCAGCAGTGAATTAGGGGGAGACAGGGGATACAATGGCTACACCTTC.

The CDR3 here is CASSRAGVVETQYF. CDR3 bases: TGTGCCAGCAGTCGGGCGGGGGTAGTGGAGACCCAGTACTTC. V and J are TRBV27 and TRBJ2-5; TRBD2 agrees at 7 bases. This CDR3 is 14 amino acids long. Trimming at V came to 5 bases and at J to 5 bases, leaving 8 bases not matched to a gene. The germline gives CDR1 MNHEY, CDR2 SMNVEV (reference sequence).

This chain uses TRBV5-6 with TRBJ1-1; D possibly corresponds to TRBD1 (5 bases). V lost 4 bases and J 0 bases, leaving 16 bases between the germline ends. CDR1 and CDR2 from the germline V gene are SGHDT and YYEEEE. The CDR3 runs 16 residues. The CDR3 coding sequence is TGTGCCAGCAGCCGCCTGGGGGGATCGATGAACACTGAAGCTTTCTTT. This sequence encodes CASSRLGGSMNTEAFF.

The chain is built from TRBV18 and TRBJ1-1; TRBD1 aligns across 11 bases. The length of the CDR3 is 15 residues. Germline assignment: CDR1 KGHSH and CDR2 LQKENI. With 4 bases clipped from V and 6 bases from J, the junction kept 7 bases outside the gene matches. CDR3 loop: CASSQDRGRVAEAFF. In nucleotides, the CDR3 is TGTGCCAGCTCACAGGACAGGGGGCGGGTCGCTGAAGCTTTCTTT.

This clone is a singleton in its sample. This sequence joins TRBV25-1 and TRBJ2-5, with 10 nucleotides matching TRBD1. CDR1 MGHDK and CDR2 SYGVNS come from the germline V gene. The length of the CDR3 is 16 residues. J gave up 4 bases and V 8 bases, and 13 bases lay outside the gene matches. Here the CDR3 reads CASAKRDRGEIETQYF. For the CDR3, the DNA is TGTGCCAGCGCCAAACGGGACAGGGGAGAGATAGAGACCCAGTACTTC.

This clone was detected only once. The V call is TRBV7-3, the J call TRBJ2-3; 10 nucleotides align to TRBD2. CDR1 and CDR2 (germline): SGHTA, FQGTGA. With V trimmed by 5 bases and J by 1 base, 12 bases remained unmatched. The CDR3 runs to 18 residues. The CDR3 nucleotides read TGTGCCAGCAGCCCCTGGGCTAGCGGGGGCCGACGCACAGATACGCAGTATTTT. It codes for CASSPWASGGRRTDTQYF.

The V gene is TRBV28, the J gene TRBJ1-5; D remains unclear. The CDR3 is 15 residues long. The V gene's germline CDR1 is MDHEN and CDR2 SYDVKM. Trimming cost V 4 bases and J 5 bases, with 15 bases left between them. CDR3 sequence (DNA): TGTGCCAGCAGTTACCAAAGTCGAGGGTATCAGCCCCAGCATTTT. As protein: CASSYQSRGYQPQHF.

The chain employs TRBV4-1 and TRBJ1-3; D is unclear. This CDR3 spans 16 amino acids. The V end was cut by 0 bases, the J end by 0 bases, with 9 bases between. CDR1 is MGHRA and CDR2 is YSYEKL in the germline V gene. Here the CDR3 DNA reads TGCGCCAGCAGCCAAGATAACAGCCTCTCTGGAAACACCATATATTTT. Amino acids: CASSQDNSLSGNTIYF.

This chain uses TRBV28 with TRBJ2-1, with D perhaps TRBD1 (7 bases). This CDR3 spans 19 amino acids. Trimming stripped 2 bases from V and 4 bases from J, with 24 bases between. Germline assignment: CDR1 MDHEN and CDR2 SYDVKM. CDR3 nucleotides: TGTGCCAGCAGTTTAGTGCGGAGAGGGGCAGGGGGAGGATACAATGAGCAGTTCTTC. This sequence encodes CASSLVRRGAGGGYNEQFF.

The J gene is TRBJ1-5, the V gene TRBV19, with D tentatively TRBD1 (6 bases). The CDR3 contains 16 residues. With 3 bases removed from V and 0 bases from J, the gap between germline ends came to 12 bases. Germline CDR1 LNHDA, CDR2 SQIVND (reference sequence). CDR3 in DNA: TGTGCCAGTAGTATTTGGACAGCCTATAGCAATCAGCCCCAGCATTTT. This gives the protein CASSIWTAYSNQPQHF.

The CDR3 is CASSLQQASYNEQFF. The CDR3 DNA is TGTGCCAGCAGCTTGCAACAGGCCTCCTACAATGAGCAGTTCTTC. The chain uses TRBV5-4 and TRBJ2-1; tentatively, D is TRBD1 (5 bases). Trimming cost V 1 base and J 0 bases, with 8 bases left between them. The CDR3 consists of 15 residues. Per germline, CDR1 SGHNT and CDR2 YYREEE (reference sequence). Using reference TRBV5-4 and TRBJ2-1 for the parts outside the CDR3, the full variable domain is ETGVTQSPTHLIKTRGQQVTLRCSSQSGHNTVSWYQQALGQGPQFIFQYYREEENGRGNFPPRFSGLQFPNYSSELNVNALELDDSALYLCASSLQQASYNEQFFGPGTRLTVL.

The chain uses TRBV19 and TRBJ2-1; 9 bases fit TRBD1. V shed 1 base and J 2 bases; nucleotides not matched to a gene: 6. This CDR3 comprises 17 residues. The germline gives CDR1 LNHDA, CDR2 SQIVND (reference sequence). The CDR3 protein is CASSIGGRTGAYNEQFF. DNA of the CDR3: TGTGCCAGTAGTATAGGGGGTAGGACAGGGGCCTACAATGAGCAGTTCTTC.

The chain recombines TRBV27 with TRBJ1-5; TRBD1 is a possible D gene (5 bases). V gave up 7 bases and J gave up 2 bases, with 15 bases separating them. The CDR3 runs 15 residues. The germline V gene encodes CDR1 MNHEY and CDR2 SMNVEV (reference sequence). The chain's CDR3 is CASKINRIGNQPQHF. In DNA form, the CDR3 reads TGTGCCAGCAAAATAAACAGGATTGGCAATCAGCCCCAGCATTTT.

This clone was recorded once. The chain recombines TRBV7-6 with TRBJ2-7; D is uncertain. This CDR3 comprises 14 residues. Trimming removed 5 bases at V and 3 bases at J, with 14 bases between. Germline CDR1 is SGHVS and CDR2 is FNYEAQ. The CDR3 here is CASSKRLDSYEQYF. In nucleotides, the CDR3 is TGTGCCAGCAGCAAGAGACTCGATAGCTACGAGCAGTACTTC.

The chain combines TRBV5-1 with TRBJ2-4; D possibly corresponds to TRBD1 (7 bases). The CDR3 is 18 amino acids. V lost 2 bases, J lost 0 bases, and 18 bases lay in between. CDR1 SGHRS and CDR2 YFSETQ come from the germline V gene. DNA of the CDR3: TGCGCCAGCAGCTTAGACAGGGCCAGGGGGGTAGCCAAAAACATTCAGTACTTC. The encoded protein is CASSLDRARGVAKNIQYF.

The rearrangement links TRBV2 to TRBJ1-4; a weak D match, TRBD1 (5 bases). The CDR3 runs 14 residues. Between the trimmed V and J ends, which lost 3 bases and 4 bases, there was a span of 9 bases. Germline V lookup: CDR1 SNHLY, CDR2 FYNNEI. The CDR3 is CASSDRQFNEKLFF. For the CDR3, the DNA is TGTGCCAGCAGTGACCGACAGTTTAATGAAAAACTGTTTTTT. Based on the CDR3 plus reference TRBV2 and TRBJ1-4, the full variable domain is EPEVTQTPSHQVTQMGQEVILRCVPISNHLYFYWYRQILGQKVEFLVSFYNNEISEKSEIFDDQFSVERPDGSNFTLKIRSTKLEDSAMYFCASSDRQFNEKLFFGSGTQLSVL.

The chain has TRBV7-9 and TRBJ2-7, with D perhaps matching TRBD1 (6 bases). CDR3 length equals 12 residues. V was trimmed by 5 bases and J by 6 bases, leaving 11 bases between them. Germline V gene data show CDR1 as SEHNR and CDR2 as FQNEAQ (reference sequence). In DNA, the CDR3 is TGTGCCAGCAGCCCAGGGGTCGGCGAGCAGTACTTC. Amino acid sequence: CASSPGVGEQYF.

The chain recombines TRBV5-6 with TRBJ2-4; 8 nucleotides match TRBD1. This CDR3 is built from 17 residues. The germline CDR1 and CDR2 sequences are SGHDT and YYEEEE. V lost 2 bases to trimming and J lost 3 bases; unmatched junction nucleotides: 10. The CDR3 loop reads CASSFTGGGAVKNIQYF. The CDR3 nucleotides are TGTGCCAGCAGCTTTACAGGGGGTGGGGCTGTCAAAAACATTCAGTACTTC.

The CDR3 is CAWSWGQDNSPLHF. The CDR3 nucleotides are TGTGCCTGGAGTTGGGGACAAGATAATTCACCCCTCCACTTT. This chain joins TRBV30 and TRBJ1-6, with a tentative D call TRBD1 (6 bases). Germline V gene lookup returns CDR1 GTSNPN and CDR2 SVGIG (reference sequence). This CDR3 is built from 14 residues. V was clipped by 2 bases and J by 5 bases, with 10 bases between them.